This T cell receptor beta chain comes out of a study of blood T cell repertoires in COVID-19. Background on the study: Samples of COVID-19 (acute and convalescent) were obtained from the United States, Italy and Spain.

CDR1 is KGHDR, CDR2 SFDVKD, per germline. The trim removed 4 bases at V and 0 bases at J, leaving 15 bases unmatched. The CDR3 loop spans 19 amino acids. Only in-frame clones appear in the TCRdb table, and some are missing; sequencing was by immunoSEQ multiplex PCR. The sample records 75,000 to 100,000 clones, about 77% being singletons. The source is a woman aged 80 or older with acute or convalescent COVID-19. The rearrangement uses TRBV24-1 and TRBJ1-2; 8 bases line up with TRBD1. Sequencing was performed on peripheral blood. CDR3 in amino acids: CATSEKTSWTGFPNYGYTF. Here the CDR3 DNA reads TGTGCCACCAGTGAAAAGACTTCCTGGACAGGGTTCCCTAACTATGGCTACACCTTC.